These T cell receptor beta chains were read from a single sample in a study of memory CD4+ T cells and cytomegalovirus serostatus. Data came from immunoSEQ multiplex PCR; TCRdb stores just in-frame clones and leaves some out. The sample holds some 41,000 clones, about three quarters seen once. The sequenced material came from memory CD4+ T cells from blood. All receptors come from an adult in good health and CMV-seronegative. Both conserved end residues are part of each CDR3. A D gene is named only where the DNA matches it firmly. Expanded clones are given a class, and other clones once, few, many or no size at all.

abundance,v_gene,d_gene,j_gene,CDR3aa,CDR3nt
few,TRBV19,TRBD1,TRBJ1-1,CASSLHRTGNTEAFF,TGTGCCAGTAGTCTCCATCGGACAGGGAACACTGAAGCTTTCTTT
-,TRBV7-4,-,TRBJ2-7,CASSLALGLASYEQYF,TGTGCCAGCAGCTTAGCCCTAGGGCTAGCCTCCTACGAGCAGTACTTC
-,TRBV15,-,TRBJ1-2,CATSTRTASYGYTF,TGTGCCACCAGCACCAGGACAGCCTCATATGGCTACACCTTC
-,TRBV20-1,-,TRBJ2-4,CSSPLDIQYF,TGCAGTAGCCCGTTGGACATTCAGTACTTC
-,TRBV10-3,-,TRBJ2-2,CAISDRGPGELFF,TGTGCCATCAGTGATCGGGGTCCCGGGGAGCTGTTTTTT
-,TRBV7-6,-,TRBJ2-2,CASSPGAGELFF,TGTGCCAGCAGTCCAGGGGCCGGGGAGCTGTTTTTT
-,TRBV29-1,TRBD1,TRBJ2-5,CSVDPGQGKETQYF,TGCAGCGTTGACCCGGGACAGGGGAAAGAGACCCAGTACTTC
-,TRBV6-1,-,TRBJ2-3,CASREQTVSTDTQYF,TGTGCCAGCAGGGAACAGACAGTAAGCACAGATACGCAGTATTTT
-,TRBV4-2,TRBD1,TRBJ2-6,CASSRGQGDSGANVLTF,TGTGCCAGCAGCCGAGGACAGGGAGACTCTGGGGCCAACGTCCTGACTTTC
-,TRBV28,TRBD1,TRBJ2-3,CASSLRTGFTDTQYF,TGTGCCAGCAGTTTGAGGACAGGGTTCACAGATACGCAGTATTTT
few,TRBV2,TRBD1,TRBJ2-6,CASRGQGSGANVLTF,TGTGCCAGCAGAGGACAGGGTTCTGGGGCCAACGTCCTGACTTTC
few,TRBV11-3,TRBD2,TRBJ2-1,CASSLGTSGNNEQFF,TGTGCCAGCAGCTTAGGGACTAGCGGGAACAATGAGCAGTTCTTC
-,TRBV4-3,TRBD2,TRBJ2-3,CASSQDLPGPGLAGGDTQYF,TGCGCCAGCAGCCAAGATCTCCCAGGCCCGGGACTAGCGGGAGGGGATACGCAGTATTTT
few,TRBV7-9,-,TRBJ1-1,CASTSGGSGAFF,TGTGCCAGCACCTCGGGAGGGAGCGGAGCTTTCTTT